This passage covers 25 T cell receptor beta chains from one sample sequenced in a study of T cells in Graves' hyperthyroidism and ophthalmopathy. Amplification of TCR beta CDR3 regions used RNA as the template. The TCR CDR3 first-round RT-PCR relied on the HTBI primer set. A single record per CDR3 protein comes from TCRdb applying MiXCR to the multiplex PCR reads. The sample shows approximately 560,000 distinct CDR3 sequences, approximately 14% of them seen only once. The sample taken for sequencing was blood. Every receptor here comes from a woman between 25 and 40 years old with Graves' hyperthyroidism.

This clonotype showed up just a few times. The CDR3 nucleotides are TGCAGTCCTGACAGCCAAGAGACCCAGTACTTC. Translating it yields CSPDSQETQYF. The chain carries TRBV20-1 and TRBJ2-5; tentatively, D is TRBD1 (5 bases). The CDR3 length is 11 residues. Germline values: CDR1 DFQATT, CDR2 SNEGSKA (reference sequence). Trimming left V 8 bases short and J 1 base short, with 8 bases between.

Turning to this clonotype: At one of its ends the junction is not consistent with the germline gene, which may arise from a read error. V and J are TRBV27 and TRBJ2-1; TRBD2 might be the D (5 bases). This CDR3 is built from 16 residues. Germline V lookup: CDR1 MNHEY, CDR2 SMNVEV (reference sequence). The CDR3 here is CASSLSVVLGVNERFF. DNA for the CDR3: TGTGCCAGCAGTTTATCGGTAGTGTTGGGAGTGAATGAGCGGTTCTTC.

The V gene is TRBV24-1, the J gene TRBJ1-5; 8 bases line up with TRBD1. After removal of 5 bases from V and 2 bases from J, the junction contained 4 bases not matched to a gene. This CDR3 has 15 residues. Per the germline V gene, CDR1 is KGHDR and CDR2 is SFDVKD. The CDR3 region is CATSVTGEGNQPQHF. The DNA of the CDR3 is TGTGCCACCAGTGTGACAGGGGAAGGCAATCAGCCCCAGCATTTT.

This clonotype has a handful of counts. The gene calls are TRBV6-1 and TRBJ1-5; TRBD1 matches at 8 bases. Losses at the gene ends were 6 bases for V and 9 bases for J; bases not matched to a gene: 13. This CDR3 comprises 15 residues. The germline CDR1 and CDR2 sequences are MNHNS and SASEGT. DNA for the CDR3: TGTGCCAGCAGGTCCGGGACAGGCGGACCAGGGCCCCAGCATTTT. It encodes CASRSGTGGPGPQHF.

This clonotype appeared a few times. The V call is TRBV27, the J call TRBJ2-7; TRBD2 aligns across 9 bases. Germline trimming cut 4 bases from V and 3 bases from J; bases unmatched to any gene: 10. The germline V gene encodes CDR1 MNHEY and CDR2 SMNVEV (reference sequence). The CDR3 is 16 residues long. The chain's CDR3 is CASSSDPIAGVYEQYF. As DNA, the CDR3 is TGTGCCAGCAGTTCAGACCCCATAGCGGGGGTCTACGAGCAGTACTTC.

This clonotype was counted between two and nine times. J is TRBJ2-7 and V is TRBV14; TRBD2 is a possible D gene (5 bases). CDR3 length: 16 amino acids. V lost 2 bases and J 2 bases, leaving 16 bases between the germline ends. Germline V lookup: CDR1 SGHDN, CDR2 FVKESK. This CDR3 reads CASSQLGGRTTYEQYF. CDR3 nucleotide sequence: TGTGCCAGCAGCCAATTAGGTGGGAGAACAACCTACGAGCAGTACTTC.

The sample holds a few counts of this clonotype. The J gene is TRBJ2-7, the V gene TRBV30; 14 bases are a match to TRBD2. The CDR3 runs to 16 residues. Germline CDR1 is GTSNPN and CDR2 is SVGIG (reference sequence). J gave up 4 bases and V 5 bases, and 10 bases lay outside the gene matches. The CDR3 bases are TGTGCCTGGGGCCAGGGTCGGACTAGCGGGAGGTACGAGCAGTACTTC. As protein: CAWGQGRTSGRYEQYF. Supplemented by reference TRBV30 and TRBJ2-7, the full variable domain reads SQTIHQWPATLVQPVGSPLSLECTVEGTSNPNLYWYRQAAGRGLQLLFYSVGIGQISSEVPQNLSASRPQDRQFILSSKKLLLSDSGFYLCAWGQGRTSGRYEQYFGPGTRLTVT.

This clonotype was seen many times. The genes are TRBV7-2 and TRBJ2-3; D is unresolved. Trimming pared 5 bases from V and 0 bases from J, leaving 12 bases between. CDR3 length equals 15 residues. CDR1 and CDR2 (germline): SGHTA, FQGNSA. The CDR3 here is CASSPDIGSTDTQYF. The CDR3 nucleotides are TGTGCCAGCAGCCCCGACATAGGAAGCACAGATACGCAGTATTTT.

This clonotype was found many times. This chain links TRBV30 with TRBJ2-7; D ambiguous. The germline CDR1 and CDR2 sequences are GTSNPN and SVGIG (reference sequence). The CDR3 is 11 residues long. Trimming took off 0 bases at V and 4 bases at J, with 4 bases between the two ends. Here the CDR3 reads CAWSVHYEQYF. The CDR3 DNA reads as TGTGCCTGGAGTGTACATTACGAGCAGTACTTC.

The genes are TRBV24-1 and TRBJ2-7; no firm D call. CDR1 and CDR2 from the germline V gene are KGHDR and SFDVKD. The V gene lost 3 bases and the J gene lost 3 bases, with 2 bases spanning the gap. The CDR3 is made up of 11 amino acids. CDR3 nucleotide sequence: TGTGCCACCAGTGATCACTACGAGCAGTACTTC. It encodes CATSDHYEQYF.

The chain has TRBV6-2 or TRBV6-3 and TRBJ2-2; 8 nucleotides align to TRBD2. Germline lookup yields CDR1 MNHEY and CDR2 SVGEGT. V lost 5 bases to trimming and J lost 6 bases; unmatched junction nucleotides: 11. CDR3 length: 16 residues. The CDR3 spells CASSRPSGLAAGELFF. The CDR3 DNA follows: TGTGCCAGCAGTCGCCCCTCAGGACTAGCCGCCGGGGAGCTGTTTTTT.

This clonotype was recorded many times. V gene TRBV19 combines with J gene TRBJ2-7; no definite D call. Germline V CDR1 and CDR2: LNHDA, SQIVND (reference sequence). This CDR3 has 13 residues. V was trimmed by 6 bases and J by 5 bases, leaving 14 bases between them. The CDR3 is CASSIYDNDEQYF. The DNA of the CDR3 is TGTGCCAGTAGCATATATGACAACGACGAGCAGTACTTC.

This chain joins TRBV9 and TRBJ2-7; TRBD2 aligns across 14 bases. J gave up 0 bases and V 3 bases, and 8 bases lay outside the gene matches. CDR3 size: 18 residues. The V gene's germline CDR1 is SGDLS and CDR2 YYNGEE. The CDR3 sequence is CASSEGLAGALSSYEQYF. For the CDR3, the DNA is TGTGCCAGCAGCGAGGGACTAGCGGGAGCCCTCAGCTCCTACGAGCAGTACTTC.

This clonotype was counted at least ten times. The rearrangement uses TRBV12-3 or TRBV12-4 and TRBJ2-5, with a possible D match to TRBD1 (5 bases). V gave up 6 bases and J gave up 1 base, with 15 bases separating them. The CDR3 is made up of 15 amino acids. The CDR3 loop reads CASSVWRQFQETQYF. The CDR3 DNA sequence: TGTGCCAGCAGCGTATGGAGACAGTTCCAAGAGACCCAGTACTTC.

This clonotype was counted ten times or more. The rearrangement joins TRBV5-1 to TRBJ2-3; D unclear. The V end was cut by 4 bases, the J end by 5 bases, with 14 bases between. This CDR3 comprises 14 residues. Per germline, CDR1 SGHRS and CDR2 YFSETQ. The DNA for the CDR3 is TGCGCCAGCAGCCCCATATTACCTGGAGATACGCAGTATTTT. It yields the protein CASSPILPGDTQYF.

At least ten counts were recorded for this clonotype. The chain employs TRBV6-2 or TRBV6-3 and TRBJ2-7, with D possibly being TRBD1 or TRBD2 (6 bases each). V was cut by 6 bases and J by 4 bases, with 13 bases left in between. CDR1 and CDR2 from the germline V gene are MNHEY and SVGEGT. CDR3 size: 13 residues. CDR3 nucleotides: TGTGCCAGCAGCTTCCAAGGGGGGTACGAGCAGTACTTC. Its protein product is CASSFQGGYEQYF.

In its sample, this clonotype was seen many times. The rearrangement joins TRBV12-3 or TRBV12-4 to TRBJ2-5, with D possibly TRBD1 on 5 matching bases. The V gene lost 4 bases and the J gene lost 1 base, with 13 bases spanning the gap. This CDR3 is 15 amino acids long. The CDR3 coding sequence is TGTGCCAGCAGTTCCTCAGGGCAGATCCAAGAGACCCAGTACTTC. This encodes CASSSSGQIQETQYF.

This clonotype has just a few counts. The chain employs TRBV2 and TRBJ1-6; the D is unclear. This CDR3 region has 16 residues. Trimming took 2 bases from V and 7 from J, leaving 15 bases between them. CDR1 and CDR2 (germline): SNHLY, FYNNEI. The CDR3 spells CASSEFGNLSNSPLHF. CDR3 nucleotides: TGTGCCAGCAGTGAATTTGGGAACCTTTCGAATTCACCCCTCCACTTT.

V is TRBV19 and J is TRBJ1-5; maybe TRBD1 (6 bases). V was cut by 4 bases and J by 3 bases, with 13 bases left in between. Germline assignment: CDR1 LNHDA and CDR2 SQIVND (reference sequence). The CDR3 is made up of 15 amino acids. The CDR3: CASSTRTADNQPQHF. The CDR3 DNA reads TGTGCCAGTAGTACCCGGACAGCAGACAATCAGCCCCAGCATTTT.

This clonotype was detected many times. V gene TRBV6-1 combines with J gene TRBJ2-7; 10 positions match TRBD2. Germline trimming cut 7 bases from V and 0 bases from J; bases unmatched to any gene: 9. CDR3 length: 16 amino acids. Germline CDR1 is MNHNS and CDR2 is SASEGT. The CDR3 nucleotides read TGTGCCAGCAAAAAAGCGGGAGGGTCCCACTCCTACGAGCAGTACTTC. Protein: CASKKAGGSHSYEQYF.

This clonotype has a count of ten or more. The gene calls are TRBV5-1 and TRBJ2-7, with 8 bases identical to TRBD1. V was pared by 4 bases and J by 7 bases, with 4 bases of the junction left unmatched. Germline-derived CDR1 and CDR2 are SGHRS and YFSETQ. The CDR3 contains 12 residues. CDR3 protein: CASSRTGQEQYF. DNA of the CDR3: TGCGCCAGCAGCCGGACAGGGCAAGAGCAGTACTTC.

The table lists this clonotype with a few counts. The conserved phenylalanine or tryptophan normally closing the CDR3 is absent here, so this likely arose from a read error. V and J are TRBV10-3 and TRBJ2-7; TRBD2 agrees at 8 bases. CDR3 length: 15 amino acids. Germline V gene sequence: CDR1 ENHRY, CDR2 SYGVKD. V was pared by 11 bases and J by 1 base, with 13 bases of the junction left unmatched. DNA for the CDR3: TGTGCCTCCGGCGGGCTAGCGGGTTTGTCCTACGAGCAGTACCTC. Its translation: CASGGLAGLSYEQYL.

This rearrangement joins TRBV11-2 to TRBJ2-7; TRBD2 matches at 12 bases. Looked up from germline, CDR1 is SGHAT and CDR2 is FQNNGV. The V gene end was trimmed by 3 bases and the J gene end by 0 bases; junction bases not matched to a gene: 6. The CDR3 runs to 17 residues. CDR3 nucleotide sequence: TGTGCCAGCAGCTTGGCTAGCGGGAGGGGGAGCTCCTACGAGCAGTACTTC. This codes for CASSLASGRGSSYEQYF.

This clonotype has just one count. This chain connects TRBV5-1 to TRBJ2-3; 9 nucleotides match TRBD1. This CDR3 spans 19 amino acids. The J segment lost 1 base and the V segment lost 6 bases, leaving 18 bases of the junction unmatched. CDR1 is SGHRS, CDR2 YFSETQ, per germline. CDR3 nucleotides: TGCGCCAGCAAAACCTTCTGGACAGGGGTGGCTAGCGGCACAGATACGCAGTATTTT. Protein: CASKTFWTGVASGTDTQYF.

This clonotype was picked up many times. This chain links TRBV27 with TRBJ2-1; D remains unclear. V shed 0 bases and J shed 5 bases, with 5 bases lying between them. Germline CDR1 reads MNHEY; CDR2 reads SMNVEV (reference sequence). The CDR3 loop spans 13 amino acids. CDR3 residues: CASSLSTDNEQFF. CDR3 nucleotide sequence: TGTGCCAGCAGTTTATCGACGGACAATGAGCAGTTCTTC.